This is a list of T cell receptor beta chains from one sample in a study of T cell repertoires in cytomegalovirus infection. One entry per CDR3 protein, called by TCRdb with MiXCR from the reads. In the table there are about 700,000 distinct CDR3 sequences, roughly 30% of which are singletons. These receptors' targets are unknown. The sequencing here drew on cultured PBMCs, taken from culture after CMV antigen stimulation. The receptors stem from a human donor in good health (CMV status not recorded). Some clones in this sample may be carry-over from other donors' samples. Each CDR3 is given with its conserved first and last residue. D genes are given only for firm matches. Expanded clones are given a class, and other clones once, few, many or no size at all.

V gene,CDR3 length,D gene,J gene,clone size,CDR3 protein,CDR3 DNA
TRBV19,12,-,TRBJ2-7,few,CASTTGVGEQYF,TGTGCCAGTACTACCGGGGTGGGCGAGCAGTACTTC
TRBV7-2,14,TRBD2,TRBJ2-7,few,CASSLLAGGPEQYF,TGTGCCAGCAGCTTATTGGCGGGGGGGCCCGAGCAGTACTTC
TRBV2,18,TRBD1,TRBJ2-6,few,CASRGQGDYPAGANVLTF,TGTGCCAGCAGGGGACAGGGGGACTACCCCGCTGGGGCCAACGTCCTGACTTTC
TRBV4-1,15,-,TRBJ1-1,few,CASSQGWGPNTEAFF,TGCGCCAGCAGCCAAGGGTGGGGGCCGAACACTGAAGCTTTCTTT
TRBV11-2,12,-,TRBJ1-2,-,CASSSWGGGYTF,TGTGCCAGCAGCTCGTGGGGAGGTGGCTACACCTTC
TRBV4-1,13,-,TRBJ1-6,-,CASSQGGHAPLHF,TGCGCCAGCAGCCAAGGGGGCCATGCCCCCCTCCACTTT
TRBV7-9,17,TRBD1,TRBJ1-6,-,CASSPGQGIPSNSPLHF,TGTGCCAGCAGCCCGGGACAGGGGATCCCCTCTAATTCACCCCTCCACTTT
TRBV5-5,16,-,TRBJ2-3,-,CASSLASGHSTDTQYF,TGTGCCAGCAGCTTGGCCTCAGGACACAGCACAGATACGCAGTATTTT
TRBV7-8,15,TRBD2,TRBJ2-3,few,CASSPPAGSTDTQYF,TGTGCCAGCAGTCCCCCAGCGGGGAGCACAGATACGCAGTATTTT
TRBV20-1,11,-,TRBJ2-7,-,CSALSGVEQYF,TGCAGTGCCCTATCCGGGGTCGAGCAGTACTTC
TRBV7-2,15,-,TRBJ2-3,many,CASSLFLGGTDTQYF,TGTGCCAGCAGCTTATTTTTAGGGGGCACAGATACGCAGTATTTT
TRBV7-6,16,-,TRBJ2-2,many,CASSLGGRGDTGELFF,TGTGCCAGCAGCCTAGGGGGTCGGGGGGACACCGGGGAGCTGTTTTTT
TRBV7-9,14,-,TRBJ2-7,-,CASSLGTFSYEQYF,TGTGCCAGCAGCCTGGGTACTTTCTCCTACGAGCAGTACTTC
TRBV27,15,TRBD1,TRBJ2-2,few,CASRKQTGAAGELFF,TGTGCCAGCAGAAAACAGACAGGGGCGGCCGGGGAGCTGTTTTTT
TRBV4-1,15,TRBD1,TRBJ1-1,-,CASSQERDSLIGAFF,TGCGCCAGCAGCCAAGAGAGGGACAGCCTCATTGGAGCTTTCTTT
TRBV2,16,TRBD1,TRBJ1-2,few,CASSVGTDRAHYGYTF,TGTGCCAGCAGTGTAGGCACGGACAGGGCTCACTATGGCTACACCTTC
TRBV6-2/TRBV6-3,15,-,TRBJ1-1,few,CASNTGTRERPEAFF,TGTGCCAGCAACACCGGGACCCGCGAAAGGCCTGAAGCTTTCTTT
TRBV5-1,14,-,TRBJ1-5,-,CASSPRGGIQPQHF,TGCGCCAGCAGCCCCAGGGGAGGAATCCAGCCCCAGCATTTT
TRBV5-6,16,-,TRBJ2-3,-,CASSLVPGGVADTQYF,TGTGCCAGCAGCTTGGTTCCGGGCGGGGTTGCAGATACGCAGTATTTT
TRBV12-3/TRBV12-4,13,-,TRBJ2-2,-,CASSSDKVGELFF,TGTGCCAGCAGTTCCGATAAGGTCGGGGAGCTGTTTTTT
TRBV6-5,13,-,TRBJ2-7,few,CASSYQGGLEQYF,TGTGCCAGCAGTTACCAAGGGGGGCTCGAGCAGTACTTC
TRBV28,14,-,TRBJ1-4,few,CASNQEGNWEKLFF,TGTGCCAGCAATCAAGAGGGAAATTGGGAAAAACTGTTTTTT
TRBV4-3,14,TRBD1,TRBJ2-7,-,CASSRLTGGYEQYF,TGCGCCAGCAGCCGCCTGACAGGGGGCTACGAGCAGTACTTC
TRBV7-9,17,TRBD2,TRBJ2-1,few,CASTELAGVWANNEQFF,TGTGCCAGCACCGAACTAGCGGGAGTTTGGGCTAACAATGAGCAGTTCTTC
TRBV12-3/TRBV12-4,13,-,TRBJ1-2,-,CASSEQGAGGYTF,TGTGCCAGCAGTGAACAGGGTGCGGGTGGCTACACCTTC
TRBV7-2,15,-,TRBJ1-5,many,CASSLASGLGQPQHF,TGTGCCAGCAGCTTAGCGTCGGGGCTAGGTCAGCCCCAGCATTTT
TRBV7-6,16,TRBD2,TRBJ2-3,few,CASSRRASGRADTQYF,TGTGCCAGCAGCCGACGGGCGAGCGGGAGGGCAGATACGCAGTATTTT
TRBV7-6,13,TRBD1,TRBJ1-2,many,CASSEQGNYGYTF,TGTGCCAGCAGCGAACAGGGGAACTATGGCTACACCTTC